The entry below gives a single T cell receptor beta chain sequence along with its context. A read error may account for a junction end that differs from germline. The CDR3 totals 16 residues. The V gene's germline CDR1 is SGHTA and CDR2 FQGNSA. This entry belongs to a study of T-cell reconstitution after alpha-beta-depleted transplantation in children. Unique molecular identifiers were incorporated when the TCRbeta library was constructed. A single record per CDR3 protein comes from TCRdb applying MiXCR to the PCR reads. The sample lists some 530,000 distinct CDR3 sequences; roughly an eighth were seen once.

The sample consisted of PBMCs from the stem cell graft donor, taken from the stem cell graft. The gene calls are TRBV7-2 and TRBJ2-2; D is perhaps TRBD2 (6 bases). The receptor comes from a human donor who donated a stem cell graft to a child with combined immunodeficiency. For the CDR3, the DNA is TGTGCCAGCAGCGGGCAGGGCAGGCTTGGGACCGGGGAGGTGTTTTTT. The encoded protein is CASSGQGRLGTGEVFF.